The rows below give T cell receptor beta chains drawn from one sample of a study of T-cell reconstitution after alpha-beta-depleted transplantation in children. TCRdb re-called the PCR reads with MiXCR, one entry per CDR3 protein. Of about 580,000 distinct CDR3 sequences in the sample, around 23% were seen once. The material was PBMCs, mostly from graft donor cells, obtained 360 days after TCRalphabeta/CD19-depleted stem cell transplant. These receptor sequences come from a boy younger than two who had a stem cell transplant for acute myeloid leukemia, so the T cells may come from the graft donor. Each CDR3 is given with its conserved first and last residue. The order of the fields is clone size, D gene, V gene, J gene, CDR3 protein, CDR3 DNA. The D gene is left open where the match is weak. Clone size is stated in some rows and not others, as once, few, many or a class when expanded.

abundance: few
d_gene: -
v_gene: TRBV9
j_gene: TRBJ1-1
CDR3aa: CASSSWDTEAFF
CDR3nt: TGTGCCAGCAGCTCATGGGACACTGAAGCTTTCTTT

abundance: -
d_gene: TRBD2
v_gene: TRBV20-1
j_gene: TRBJ2-1
CDR3aa: CSASGTSGGRYNEQFF
CDR3nt: TGCAGTGCTAGCGGGACTAGCGGGGGGCGTTACAATGAGCAGTTCTTC

abundance: many
d_gene: -
v_gene: TRBV3-1
j_gene: TRBJ2-1
CDR3aa: CASSQSKGYNEQFF
CDR3nt: TGTGCCAGCAGCCAATCTAAGGGCTACAATGAGCAGTTCTTC

abundance: few
d_gene: TRBD2
v_gene: TRBV27
j_gene: TRBJ2-3
CDR3aa: CASKLLAGTDTQYF
CDR3nt: TGTGCCAGCAAATTACTAGCGGGCACAGATACGCAGTATTTT

abundance: few
d_gene: -
v_gene: TRBV10-3
j_gene: TRBJ2-5
CDR3aa: CAILRGIGFTQYF
CDR3nt: TGTGCCATCTTGAGGGGGATCGGCTTCACCCAGTACTTC

abundance: -
d_gene: TRBD1
v_gene: TRBV5-6
j_gene: TRBJ1-5
CDR3aa: CASSTGTGVLPQHF
CDR3nt: TGTGCCAGCAGCACCGGGACAGGGGTGCTGCCCCAGCATTTT

abundance: few
d_gene: -
v_gene: TRBV10-1
j_gene: TRBJ1-5
CDR3aa: CASSERGNQPQHF
CDR3nt: TGCGCCAGCAGTGAGCGGGGCAATCAGCCCCAGCATTTT

abundance: -
d_gene: -
v_gene: TRBV5-6
j_gene: TRBJ1-2
CDR3aa: CASSLVSGSGYTF
CDR3nt: TGTGCCAGCAGCTTGGTCTCAGGGAGTGGCTACACCTTC

abundance: many
d_gene: -
v_gene: TRBV4-2
j_gene: TRBJ2-1
CDR3aa: CASSQDEKIF
CDR3nt: TGTGCCAGCAGCCAAGATGAGAAGATCTTC

abundance: -
d_gene: TRBD2
v_gene: TRBV20-1
j_gene: TRBJ2-7
CDR3aa: CSASTETGTSSYEQYF
CDR3nt: TGCAGTGCCAGTACGGAGACCGGGACTAGCTCCTACGAGCAGTACTTC

abundance: -
d_gene: -
v_gene: TRBV20-1
j_gene: TRBJ2-7
CDR3aa: CSAAPAGFSYEQYF
CDR3nt: TGCAGTGCGGCGCCCGCAGGTTTCTCCTACGAGCAGTACTTC

abundance: few
d_gene: -
v_gene: TRBV6-1
j_gene: TRBJ1-5
CDR3aa: CASSEIGISNQPQHF
CDR3nt: TGTGCCAGCAGCGAGATAGGGATTAGCAATCAGCCCCAGCATTTT

abundance: few
d_gene: -
v_gene: TRBV20-1
j_gene: TRBJ1-1
CDR3aa: CSAPRGRNTEAFF
CDR3nt: TGCAGTGCTCCTCGGGGACGGAACACTGAAGCTTTCTTT

abundance: few
d_gene: TRBD1
v_gene: TRBV20-1
j_gene: TRBJ1-1
CDR3aa: CSARDAGGTEAFF
CDR3nt: TGCAGTGCTAGAGATGCAGGGGGCACTGAAGCTTTCTTT

abundance: many
d_gene: -
v_gene: TRBV6-5
j_gene: TRBJ2-4
CDR3aa: CASSYSGLQYF
CDR3nt: TGTGCCAGCAGTTACTCGGGACTCCAGTACTTC

abundance: many
d_gene: -
v_gene: TRBV5-6
j_gene: TRBJ2-4
CDR3aa: CASSFLLHLGDKNIQYF
CDR3nt: TGTGCCAGCAGCTTTCTCCTACATCTTGGGGACAAAAACATTCAGTACTTC

abundance: few
d_gene: -
v_gene: TRBV24-1
j_gene: TRBJ2-1
CDR3aa: CATSDFNREQFF
CDR3nt: TGTGCCACCAGTGATTTCAATCGCGAGCAGTTCTTC

abundance: -
d_gene: TRBD1
v_gene: TRBV6-1
j_gene: TRBJ1-3
CDR3aa: CASRGTGGNTIYF
CDR3nt: TGTGCCAGCAGAGGGACAGGGGGAAACACCATATATTTT

abundance: -
d_gene: -
v_gene: TRBV6-2/TRBV6-3
j_gene: TRBJ2-2
CDR3aa: CASWSVVGTGELFF
CDR3nt: TGTGCCAGCTGGTCCGTCGTCGGCACCGGGGAGCTGTTTTTT

abundance: -
d_gene: -
v_gene: TRBV6-1
j_gene: TRBJ2-2
CDR3aa: CASSPSIRSANTGELFF
CDR3nt: TGTGCCAGCAGTCCGTCAATTAGGTCGGCGAACACCGGGGAGCTGTTTTTT

abundance: many
d_gene: TRBD1
v_gene: TRBV20-1
j_gene: TRBJ2-5
CDR3aa: CSAKGGQRKSTQYF
CDR3nt: TGCAGTGCTAAAGGGGGACAGCGAAAGTCGACCCAGTACTTC

abundance: many
d_gene: -
v_gene: TRBV12-3/TRBV12-4
j_gene: TRBJ1-2
CDR3aa: CASSNSYGYTF
CDR3nt: TGTGCCAGCAGCAACAGCTATGGCTACACCTTC

abundance: many
d_gene: -
v_gene: TRBV15
j_gene: TRBJ2-1
CDR3aa: CATSSTSFPGRSYNEQFF
CDR3nt: TGTGCCACCAGCAGTACCTCCTTCCCGGGACGGAGTTACAATGAGCAGTTCTTC

abundance: many
d_gene: -
v_gene: TRBV20-1
j_gene: TRBJ2-1
CDR3aa: CSASRDFYNEQFF
CDR3nt: TGCAGTGCTAGCCGGGACTTTTACAATGAGCAGTTCTTC

abundance: many
d_gene: -
v_gene: TRBV20-1
j_gene: TRBJ2-6
CDR3aa: CSASGGANVLTF
CDR3nt: TGCAGTGCTAGCGGGGGGGCCAACGTCCTGACTTTC

abundance: many
d_gene: -
v_gene: TRBV20-1
j_gene: TRBJ2-7
CDR3aa: CSASREGGPGHEQYF
CDR3nt: TGCAGTGCTAGCCGAGAGGGGGGACCAGGCCACGAGCAGTACTTC

abundance: many
d_gene: -
v_gene: TRBV5-1
j_gene: TRBJ2-3
CDR3aa: CASSLVWGSTDTQYF
CDR3nt: TGCGCCAGCAGCTTGGTTTGGGGATCCACAGATACGCAGTATTTT

abundance: -
d_gene: -
v_gene: TRBV15
j_gene: TRBJ2-1
CDR3aa: CATSSLSKGRYSNEQFF
CDR3nt: TGTGCCACCAGCAGCCTCAGTAAAGGGAGGTATAGCAATGAGCAGTTCTTC

abundance: -
d_gene: -
v_gene: TRBV20-1
j_gene: TRBJ1-2
CDR3aa: CSPARVDNYGYTF
CDR3nt: TGCAGTCCCGCTAGAGTGGACAACTATGGCTACACCTTC

abundance: few
d_gene: -
v_gene: TRBV6-5
j_gene: TRBJ2-1
CDR3aa: CASSSKMGILSYNEQFF
CDR3nt: TGTGCCAGCAGTTCCAAGATGGGGATCCTCTCCTACAATGAGCAGTTCTTC

abundance: many
d_gene: TRBD2
v_gene: TRBV18
j_gene: TRBJ2-1
CDR3aa: CASSPSGGATDEQFF
CDR3nt: TGTGCCAGCTCACCGAGCGGGGGGGCCACGGATGAGCAGTTCTTC

abundance: -
d_gene: -
v_gene: TRBV5-1
j_gene: TRBJ1-3
CDR3aa: CASSLGDGAGNTIYF
CDR3nt: TGCGCCAGCAGCTTGGGCGATGGAGCTGGAAACACCATATATTTT

abundance: few
d_gene: -
v_gene: TRBV3-1
j_gene: TRBJ1-1
CDR3aa: CASSQDPGLGGGTEAFF
CDR3nt: TGTGCCAGCAGCCAAGACCCGGGTTTAGGGGGGGGGACTGAAGCTTTCTTT

abundance: -
d_gene: -
v_gene: TRBV7-9
j_gene: TRBJ1-6
CDR3aa: CASSLSNFYNSPLHF
CDR3nt: TGTGCCAGCAGCTTATCCAACTTCTATAATTCACCCCTCCACTTT

abundance: many
d_gene: TRBD2
v_gene: TRBV7-9
j_gene: TRBJ2-5
CDR3aa: CASSVWGGEETQYF
CDR3nt: TGTGCCAGCAGCGTCTGGGGGGGGGAAGAGACCCAGTACTTC

abundance: -
d_gene: -
v_gene: TRBV7-3
j_gene: TRBJ2-1
CDR3aa: CASSFRDSAWNEQFF
CDR3nt: TGTGCCAGCAGCTTCCGGGACTCCGCCTGGAATGAGCAGTTCTTC

abundance: many
d_gene: -
v_gene: TRBV3-1
j_gene: TRBJ2-1
CDR3aa: CASSQEAGSYNEQFF
CDR3nt: TGTGCCAGCAGCCAAGAGGCGGGGTCCTACAATGAGCAGTTCTTC

abundance: -
d_gene: -
v_gene: TRBV12-3/TRBV12-4
j_gene: TRBJ2-1
CDR3aa: CASSETGTYNEQFF
CDR3nt: TGTGCCAGCAGTGAAACAGGGACCTACAATGAGCAGTTCTTC

abundance: -
d_gene: -
v_gene: TRBV7-8
j_gene: TRBJ2-3
CDR3aa: CASSEESSTDTQYF
CDR3nt: TGTGCCAGCAGCGAAGAGTCTAGCACAGATACGCAGTATTTT

abundance: many
d_gene: -
v_gene: TRBV29-1
j_gene: TRBJ2-1
CDR3aa: CSVFGRGRAGEQFF
CDR3nt: TGCAGCGTTTTCGGTCGGGGCAGGGCAGGTGAGCAGTTCTTC

abundance: many
d_gene: TRBD1
v_gene: TRBV6-2/TRBV6-3
j_gene: TRBJ2-5
CDR3aa: CASSRDRGQETQYF
CDR3nt: TGTGCCAGCAGTCGGGACAGGGGACAAGAGACCCAGTACTTC

abundance: few
d_gene: -
v_gene: TRBV28
j_gene: TRBJ2-1
CDR3aa: CASSPDRSYNEQFF
CDR3nt: TGTGCCAGCAGTCCCGACAGGAGCTACAATGAGCAGTTCTTC